This is a list of T cell receptor beta chains from one sample in a study of blood T cell repertoires in COVID-19. Clones were read by immunoSEQ multiplex PCR, and TCRdb kept only the in-frame ones, dropping some. Of about 210,000 clones in the sample, 92% were seen once. Sequences were obtained from peripheral blood. All receptors come from a man aged 30 to 45 with acute or convalescent COVID-19. Both conserved end residues are part of each CDR3. D genes are given only for firm matches. Where a row states a size, it is once, few, many or the class of an expanded clone; other rows omit it.

j_call clone_size d_call v_call cdr3_aa cdr3_nt
TRBJ1-1 - - TRBV3-1/TRBV3-2 CASSQLYGGSNTEAFF TGTGCCAGCAGCCAACTATATGGGGGGTCTAACACTGAAGCTTTCTTT
TRBJ2-3 - - TRBV4-2 CASSQDLGLATDTQYF TGTGCCAGCAGCCAAGATCTGGGACTGGCTACAGATACGCAGTATTTT
TRBJ2-7 - - TRBV6-1 CASSEVNGAQYEQYF TGTGCCAGCAGTGAAGTCAATGGGGCGCAATACGAGCAGTACTTC
TRBJ2-4 few - TRBV2 CASNSGAPIQYF TGTGCCAGCAATTCAGGGGCCCCCATTCAGTACTTC
TRBJ1-3 once - TRBV28 CASTGNTIYF TGTGCCAGCACAGGAAACACCATATATTTT
TRBJ2-2 - TRBD2 TRBV5-6 CASSSLSGGAGELFF TGTGCCAGCAGCTCTTTAAGCGGGGGGGCCGGGGAGCTGTTTTTT
TRBJ2-1 - TRBD2 TRBV28 CASSLGLVRDNEQFF TGTGCCAGCAGCCTGGGACTAGTCAGGGACAATGAGCAGTTCTTC
TRBJ1-2 - - TRBV28 CASSLIIDPRGYTF TGTGCCAGCAGTTTGATAATTGATCCCAGGGGCTACACCTTC
TRBJ2-7 - - TRBV18 CASSPPVWGAYEQYF TGTGCCAGCTCACCGCCCGTTTGGGGAGCCTACGAGCAGTACTTC
TRBJ2-1 once TRBD1 TRBV9 CASSVSRTGSYNEQFF TGTGCCAGCAGCGTAAGCAGGACAGGGTCCTACAATGAGCAGTTCTTC
TRBJ2-2 - - TRBV5-1 CASAERNTGELFF TGCGCCAGTGCTGAGCGAAATACCGGGGAGCTGTTTTTT
TRBJ2-7 - - TRBV4-1 CASSQDLAGAYEQYF TGCGCCAGCAGCCAAGACTTGGCCGGAGCCTACGAGCAGTACTTC
TRBJ2-4 - - TRBV28 CASSLPGLAKNIQYF TGTGCCAGCAGTTTACCAGGGCTAGCCAAAAACATTCAGTACTTC
TRBJ2-7 - - TRBV11-2 CASSLVGVRQSLREQYF TGTGCCAGCAGCTTAGTAGGGGTTAGGCAGAGTCTTCGGGAGCAGTACTTC
TRBJ1-5 once - TRBV2 CASREQVPHQPQHF TGTGCCAGCAGGGAACAGGTCCCCCATCAGCCCCAGCATTTT
TRBJ2-2 - - TRBV6-4 CASSDSMEHGELFF TGTGCCAGCAGTGACTCGATGGAGCACGGGGAGCTGTTTTTT
TRBJ2-1 few - TRBV14 CASSQDRPLLYNEQFF TGTGCCAGCAGCCAAGACAGGCCCCTTCTTTACAATGAGCAGTTCTTC
TRBJ2-7 few - TRBV29-1 CSVARGSSYEQYF TGCAGCGTAGCGAGGGGGAGCTCCTACGAGCAGTACTTC
TRBJ2-7 - TRBD1 TRBV6-6 CASSYRDRGREQYF TGTGCCAGCAGTTATAGGGACAGGGGGAGGGAGCAGTACTTC
TRBJ2-1 - - TRBV3-1/TRBV3-2 CASSQASGTREFF TGTGCCAGCAGCCAAGCCTCCGGGACAAGGGAGTTCTTC
TRBJ2-7 - - TRBV28 CASSLGFSSSYEQYF TGTGCCAGCAGTTTGGGTTTTAGCAGCTCCTACGAGCAGTACTTC
TRBJ1-4 - - TRBV7-9 CASRVPGANEKLFF TGTGCCAGCAGGGTACCAGGGGCAAATGAAAAACTGTTTTTT
TRBJ1-1 - - TRBV9 CASSVRAGTEAFF TGTGCCAGCAGCGTCCGGGCGGGCACTGAAGCTTTCTTT
TRBJ1-4 - - TRBV6-8 CASSLHHQGQSNEKPFF TGTGCCAGCAGCCTCCACCACCAGGGCCAGAGTAATGAAAAACCGTTTTTT
TRBJ2-1 - - TRBV18 CASSPRGQPSSYNEQFF TGTGCCAGCTCACCCCGCGGCCAGCCCAGCTCCTACAATGAGCAGTTCTTC
TRBJ1-2 - TRBD1 TRBV4-1 CASSSAGGAYGYTF TGCGCCAGCAGCTCAGCAGGGGGCGCCTATGGCTACACCTTC
TRBJ1-2 - TRBD1 TRBV5-5 CASSRDRGDGYTF TGTGCCAGCAGCAGGGACAGGGGGGACGGCTACACCTTC
TRBJ2-3 - - TRBV11-3 CASSLESSTDTQYF TGTGCCAGCAGCTTAGAAAGCAGCACAGATACGCAGTATTTT
TRBJ2-7 - - TRBV7-9 CASSLVGRSYEQYF TGTGCCAGCAGCTTAGTAGGGAGGTCCTACGAGCAGTACTTC
TRBJ2-2 - - TRBV28 CASRQVTGELFF TGTGCCAGCAGACAGGTCACCGGGGAGCTGTTTTTT
TRBJ1-5 - - TRBV5-5 CASSSGYSNQPQHF TGTGCCAGCAGCTCGGGTTATAGCAATCAGCCCCAGCATTTT
TRBJ1-4 - - TRBV29-1 CSVVIRENEKLFF TGCAGCGTTGTTATCAGGGAAAATGAAAAACTGTTTTTT
TRBJ2-7 - - TRBV5-5 CASSPGYEQYF TGTGCCAGCAGCCCGGGTTACGAGCAGTACTTC
TRBJ2-2 - TRBD2 TRBV9 CASSVVASGWTGELFF TGTGCCAGCAGCGTAGTTGCTAGCGGGTGGACCGGGGAGCTGTTTTTT
TRBJ2-7 - TRBD2 TRBV11-3 CASSSLRLAEDYEQYF TGTGCCAGCAGCTCCCTTCGACTAGCGGAAGACTACGAGCAGTACTTC
TRBJ2-3 - TRBD2 TRBV5-4 CASSTGSTGGHTDTQYF TGTGCCAGCAGCACGGGGTCCACGGGGGGGCACACAGATACGCAGTATTTT
TRBJ1-1 - - TRBV19 CASSIGSAGGTAFF TGTGCCAGTAGTATTGGATCGGCCGGGGGTACAGCTTTCTTT
TRBJ1-4 - TRBD1 TRBV6-5 CASRTGVGEKLFF TGTGCCAGCAGGACAGGGGTAGGAGAAAAACTGTTTTTT
TRBJ1-5 - - TRBV5-6 CASSLVGGGQPQHF TGTGCCAGCAGCTTGGTGGGGGGGGGCCAGCCCCAGCATTTT
TRBJ2-2 - TRBD1 TRBV30 CAWAPGQGSGELFF TGTGCCTGGGCACCGGGACAGGGGTCCGGGGAGCTGTTTTTT
TRBJ2-3 - TRBD2 TRBV7-3 CASSFGGRAESDTQYF TGTGCCAGCAGCTTTGGTGGGAGGGCCGAGTCAGATACGCAGTATTTT
TRBJ2-3 - TRBD2 TRBV3-1/TRBV3-2 CASSRRASSGGLTDTQYF TGTGCCAGCAGTCGGAGGGCCTCCAGCGGGGGTTTGACGGATACGCAGTATTTT
TRBJ1-6 - - TRBV5-1 CASSSTLQGSSPLHF TGCGCCAGCAGCTCGACTCTACAGGGATCCTCACCCCTCCACTTT
TRBJ2-7 - - TRBV27 CASSLKGPLTEQYF TGTGCCAGCAGTCTAAAGGGGCCTCTAACCGAGCAGTACTTC
TRBJ1-3 - - TRBV5-6 CASSLYRETIYF TGTGCCAGCAGCTTATACAGGGAGACCATATATTTT
TRBJ1-5 - - TRBV5-8 CASSLLGGNNQPQHF TGTGCCAGCAGCTTGTTAGGAGGGAACAATCAGCCCCAGCATTTT
TRBJ2-7 - - TRBV7-9 CASSLEQSSYEQYF TGTGCCAGCAGCTTAGAACAATCTTCCTACGAGCAGTACTTC
TRBJ1-2 - - TRBV5-1 CASSLTREKGGYTF TGCGCCAGCAGCCTGACCCGGGAAAAGGGTGGCTACACCTTC
TRBJ1-2 - - TRBV5-4 CASSSGPRVSPYGYTF TGTGCCAGCAGCTCTGGGCCCAGGGTGTCTCCCTATGGCTACACCTTC
TRBJ1-2 - TRBD1 TRBV5-1 CASSFGTAYGYTF TGCGCCAGCAGCTTCGGGACAGCCTATGGCTACACCTTC
TRBJ2-7 - - TRBV11-1 CASSRFGLDGGEQYF TGTGCCAGCAGCCGTTTTGGGCTTGACGGGGGCGAGCAGTACTTC
TRBJ2-3 - - TRBV9 CASSVDRRVTDTQYF TGTGCCAGCAGCGTAGACAGGAGGGTAACAGATACGCAGTATTTT
TRBJ2-1 - TRBD1 TRBV10-1 CASSEAGQGAYNEQFF TGCGCCAGCAGTGAGGCGGGGCAGGGGGCTTACAATGAGCAGTTCTTC